A single sample is the source of the 27 T cell receptor beta chains below, sequenced in a study of OX40 agonist ivuxolimab in advanced cancers. Assay: immunoSEQ multiplex PCR; the TCRdb copy retains only in-frame clones and omits some. The sample carries roughly 39,000 clones, just under 90% recorded once. Specimen: CD4+ or CD8+ T cells sorted from blood, collected in a trial of the OX40 agonist ivuxolimab. Receptor source: an adult with an advanced solid tumor such as melanoma, head and neck, liver or kidney cancer.

The V call is TRBV5-1, the J call TRBJ1-2; TRBD1 agrees at 9 bases. CDR3 length: 14 amino acids. Germline V gene lookup returns CDR1 SGHRS and CDR2 YFSETQ. The V gene end was trimmed by 5 bases and the J gene end by 5 bases; junction bases not matched to a gene: 7. In DNA, the CDR3 is TGCGCCAGCAGGAGTGACAGGGGGTTGTATGGCTACACCTTC. Encoded protein: CASRSDRGLYGYTF.

This clone has a handful of counts. This chain joins TRBV5-1 and TRBJ1-1; D is unresolved. The CDR3 covers 20 residues. The germline CDR1 and CDR2 sequences are SGHRS and YFSETQ. The V and J ends lost 3 bases and 1 base respectively, with 28 bases between them. DNA for the CDR3: TGCGCCAGCAGCTCCTTACCCCCCAGCTTGCTGGGAGTGGGGAACACTGAAGCTTTCTTT. Its protein is CASSSLPPSLLGVGNTEAFF.

The chain recombines TRBV9 with TRBJ1-4; unclear D gene. The CDR3 consists of 15 residues. The germline V gene encodes CDR1 SGDLS and CDR2 YYNGEE. V dropped 3 bases and J dropped 4 bases, with 13 bases sitting between them. The CDR3 region is CASSARWANNEKLFF. The CDR3 nucleotides read TGTGCCAGCAGCGCCCGCTGGGCCAATAATGAAAAACTGTTTTTT.

This clone was detected only a few times. The chain employs TRBV2 and TRBJ1-1; D remains unclear. V lost 5 bases, J lost 0 bases, and 7 bases lay in between. CDR3 size: 13 residues. Per the germline V gene, CDR1 is SNHLY and CDR2 is FYNNEI. The CDR3: CASSPQLNTEAFF. The CDR3 DNA reads TGTGCCAGCAGTCCACAGTTGAACACTGAAGCTTTCTTT.

The V and J genes are TRBV7-9 and TRBJ2-6, with D unclear. V was shortened by 1 base and J by 4 bases, with 8 bases between the two germline ends. This CDR3 region has 15 residues. Per germline, CDR1 SEHNR and CDR2 FQNEAQ (reference sequence). The CDR3 sequence: CASSLGGTGANVLTF. The CDR3 nucleotides are TGTGCCAGCAGCTTAGGAGGCACCGGGGCCAACGTCCTGACTTTC.

The genes are TRBV7-9 and TRBJ2-4, with no clear D. This CDR3 has 16 residues. Per germline, CDR1 SEHNR and CDR2 FQNEAQ (reference sequence). V was trimmed by 7 bases and J by 3 bases, leaving 19 bases between them. The CDR3 DNA sequence: TGTGCCAGCACCCCCTACAGTGAGATGGTCAAAAACATTCAGTACTTC. Translating it yields CASTPYSEMVKNIQYF.

This chain connects TRBV11-2 to TRBJ2-2, with D perhaps TRBD1 (6 bases). The CDR3 covers 15 residues. Germline assignment: CDR1 SGHAT and CDR2 FQNNGV. The V end was cut by 2 bases, the J end by 4 bases, with 11 bases between. The CDR3 spells CASSLTGFGTGELFF. CDR3 nucleotides: TGTGCCAGCAGCTTAACAGGGTTTGGCACCGGGGAGCTGTTTTTT. Drawing the rest from reference TRBV11-2 and TRBJ2-2, the complete variable domain is EAGVAQSPRYKIIEKRQSVAFWCNPISGHATLYWYQQILGQGPKLLIQFQNNGVVDDSQLPKDRFSAERLKGVDSTLKIQPAKLEDSAVYLCASSLTGFGTGELFFGEGSRLTVL.

This clone turned up a few times. V is TRBV5-4 and J is TRBJ2-1; 13 bases agree with TRBD2. This CDR3 is built from 15 residues. CDR1 and CDR2 (germline): SGHNT, YYREEE (reference sequence). The J segment lost 5 bases and the V segment lost 4 bases, leaving 3 bases of the junction unmatched. CDR3 nucleotides: TGTGCCAGCAGCCCGACTAGCGGGAGGCACAATGAGCAGTTCTTC. It yields the protein CASSPTSGRHNEQFF.

CDR3 nucleotide sequence: TGTGCCAGCAGTGATTTCCGGGCGAGGACAGCAATCGGTCCTCAGCCCCAGCATTTT. Protein product: CASSDFRARTAIGPQPQHF. The genes are TRBV27 and TRBJ1-5, with D possibly being TRBD1 (6 bases). V was clipped by 5 bases and J by 6 bases, with 29 bases between them. Germline-derived CDR1 and CDR2 are MNHEY and SMNVEV (reference sequence). This CDR3 region has 19 residues.

J is TRBJ2-1 and V is TRBV11-2, with 15 bases fitting TRBD2. Per germline, CDR1 SGHAT and CDR2 FQNNGV. The CDR3 has 16 residues. V lost 3 bases to trimming and J lost 8 bases; unmatched junction nucleotides: 5. CDR3 bases: TGTGCCAGCAGCTTTCTCGGACTAGCGGGAGGGCATGAGCAGTTCTTC. This translates into CASSFLGLAGGHEQFF. The variable domain in full, completed from reference TRBV11-2 and TRBJ2-1, reads EAGVAQSPRYKIIEKRQSVAFWCNPISGHATLYWYQQILGQGPKLLIQFQNNGVVDDSQLPKDRFSAERLKGVDSTLKIQPAKLEDSAVYLCASSFLGLAGGHEQFFGPGTRLTVL.

The V gene is TRBV10-3, the J gene TRBJ2-3, with 13 bases fitting TRBD2. The CDR3 contains 17 residues. From germline, CDR1 is ENHRY and CDR2 SYGVKD. V trimming: 7 bases; J trimming: 3 bases; junction bases outside the gene matches: 10. The CDR3 sequence: CAITRAGTSGKTDTQYF. The CDR3 DNA follows: TGTGCCATCACCAGAGCCGGGACTAGCGGGAAAACAGATACGCAGTATTTT.

This chain uses TRBV2 with TRBJ2-1; 9 positions match TRBD2. Germline CDR1 is SNHLY and CDR2 is FYNNEI. The ends lost 3 bases at V and 3 bases at J; junction bases unmatched: 3. This CDR3 has 15 amino acids. The CDR3 nucleotides are TGTGCCAGCAGTGAGGTACTAGCGGGCTACAATGAGCAGTTCTTC. Its protein is CASSEVLAGYNEQFF.

V and J are TRBV19 and TRBJ2-7; 7 bases map to TRBD2. Trimming at V came to 4 bases and at J to 8 bases, leaving 11 bases not matched to a gene. CDR3 length equals 14 residues. In germline, CDR1 is LNHDA, CDR2 SQIVND (reference sequence). This CDR3 is CASSSTGGPIKQYF. Written as DNA, the CDR3 is TGTGCCAGTAGTAGTACGGGAGGACCTATAAAGCAGTACTTC.

In DNA, the CDR3 is TGCGCCAGCAGGGAGGCCACTGAAGCTTTCTTT. Amino acid sequence: CASREATEAFF. This sequence joins TRBV5-1 and TRBJ1-1; D is unresolved. This CDR3 is built from 11 residues. The V end was cut by 5 bases, the J end by 4 bases, with 6 bases between. Germline lookup yields CDR1 SGHRS and CDR2 YFSETQ.

The chain combines TRBV30 with TRBJ1-4; D might be TRBD1 (6 bases). Trimming stripped 2 bases from V and 6 bases from J, with 7 bases between. The CDR3 covers 12 residues. CDR1 and CDR2 (germline): GTSNPN, SVGIG (reference sequence). The DNA for the CDR3 is TGTGCCTGGAGTCCAGGGGATGAAAAACTGTTTTTT. It specifies CAWSPGDEKLFF. Full variable domain (missing parts from reference TRBV30 and TRBJ1-4): SQTIHQWPATLVQPVGSPLSLECTVEGTSNPNLYWYRQAAGRGLQLLFYSVGIGQISSEVPQNLSASRPQDRQFILSSKKLLLSDSGFYLCAWSPGDEKLFFGSGTQLSVL.

This clone is termed medium-sized. This chain links TRBV5-1 with TRBJ2-3; 11 positions match TRBD2. The V segment lost 4 bases and the J segment 5 bases; nucleotides outside the gene matches: 3. Germline V gene data show CDR1 as SGHRS and CDR2 as YFSETQ. This CDR3 is built from 14 residues. CDR3 sequence (DNA): TGCGCCAGCAGCGGCGGGACTAGCGGAGATACGCAGTATTTT. It codes for CASSGGTSGDTQYF.

This chain joins TRBV4-1 and TRBJ2-7; TRBD2 aligns across 8 bases. Per germline, CDR1 MGHRA and CDR2 YSYEKL. The V gene end was trimmed by 1 base and the J gene end by 2 bases; junction bases not matched to a gene: 7. The CDR3 has 16 amino acids. The CDR3 sequence is CASSQAGNGRAYEQYF. CDR3 nucleotides: TGCGCCAGCAGCCAAGCTGGGAACGGGAGGGCCTACGAGCAGTACTTC.

The chain links TRBV18 to TRBJ2-6, with 11 bases lining up with TRBD1. The V gene end was trimmed by 6 bases and the J gene end by 4 bases; junction bases not matched to a gene: 5. The CDR3 length is 16 residues. The germline gives CDR1 KGHSH, CDR2 LQKENI. The CDR3 DNA sequence: TGTGCCAGCTCCGGACAGGGGGCGTCGGGGGCCAACGTCCTGACTTTC. Translation gives CASSGQGASGANVLTF.

The V and J genes are TRBV6-5 and TRBJ2-1, with 8 nucleotides matching TRBD2. Germline values: CDR1 MNHEY, CDR2 SVGAGI. Germline trimming cut 6 bases from V and 1 base from J; bases unmatched to any gene: 5. This CDR3 is 15 amino acids long. The CDR3 coding sequence is TGTGCCAGCAGCCGAGCGGGAGAATCCTACAATGAGCAGTTCTTC. Its protein product is CASSRAGESYNEQFF.

In this sample, this clone turned up a few times. V and J are TRBV5-5 and TRBJ1-3; TRBD1 aligns across 7 bases. The germline gives CDR1 SGHKS, CDR2 YYEKEE (reference sequence). The V and J ends lost 3 bases and 0 bases, in that order; junction bases with no gene match: 6. The length of the CDR3 is 16 residues. CDR3 DNA sequence: TGTGCCAGCAGCTCCCGGGGACAGAGCTCTGGAAACACCATATATTTT. Protein sequence: CASSSRGQSSGNTIYF.

The rearrangement links TRBV11-2 to TRBJ1-1; 7 bases map to TRBD1. The germline gives CDR1 SGHAT, CDR2 FQNNGV. Trimming cost V 1 base and J 1 base; bases outside gene matches: 0. The CDR3 contains 14 residues. The CDR3 protein is CASSLGTGNTEAFF. The CDR3 nucleotides are TGTGCCAGCAGCTTAGGGACAGGGAACACTGAAGCTTTCTTT.

This chain uses TRBV9 with TRBJ1-2; possibly TRBD1 for D (6 bases). The CDR3 sequence is 16 residues long. Between the trimmed V and J ends, which lost 4 bases and 1 base, there was a span of 17 bases. CDR1 and CDR2 (germline): SGDLS, YYNGEE. DNA of the CDR3: TGTGCCAGCAGCCTTCCGAGGGGGGACGGTAACTATGGCTACACCTTC. The encoded protein is CASSLPRGDGNYGYTF.

This sequence joins TRBV28 and TRBJ1-1; D not certain. Germline loops: CDR1 MDHEN, CDR2 SYDVKM. The V and J ends lost 6 bases and 7 bases respectively, with 15 bases between them. There are 13 residues in the CDR3. CDR3 in amino acids: CASSRQKRDEAFF. The CDR3 bases are TGTGCCAGCAGCCGCCAAAAGAGAGATGAAGCTTTCTTT.

This clone showed up just once. The gene calls are TRBV2 and TRBJ2-3; 8 positions agree with TRBD2. The V gene end was trimmed by 2 bases and the J gene end by 15 bases; junction bases not matched to a gene: 10. In germline, CDR1 is SNHLY, CDR2 FYNNEI. The CDR3 extends over 13 amino acids. In nucleotides, the CDR3 is TGTGCCAGCAGTGAATCTCAAGCGGGAGTGCCCTATTTT. Translating gives CASSESQAGVPYF.

The chain links TRBV5-8 to TRBJ2-6; D is perhaps TRBD1 (6 bases). Germline CDR1 reads SGHTS; CDR2 reads YDEGEE. Deletions cut 4 bases from V and 2 bases from J, with 10 bases between. This CDR3 contains 15 residues. CDR3 in amino acids: CASSMGQPGANVLTF. For the CDR3, the DNA is TGTGCCAGCAGCATGGGACAACCTGGGGCCAACGTCCTGACTTTC.

This sequence joins TRBV7-9 and TRBJ2-1; no definite D call. There are 12 residues in the CDR3. The V and J ends lost 1 base and 6 bases respectively, with 4 bases between them. CDR1 and CDR2 (germline): SEHNR, FQNEAQ (reference sequence). The CDR3 coding sequence is TGTGCCAGCAGCTTAGTGACCAATGAGCAGTTCTTC. It yields the protein CASSLVTNEQFF.

V and J are TRBV7-2 and TRBJ2-1, with D possibly TRBD2 on 7 matching bases. V gave up 5 bases and J gave up 7 bases, with 27 bases separating them. Germline lookup yields CDR1 SGHTA and CDR2 FQGNSA. This CDR3 spans 18 amino acids. CDR3 residues: CASSRLAQWGGYGNEQFF. DNA of the CDR3: TGTGCCAGCAGCCGATTAGCCCAGTGGGGGGGCTACGGGAATGAGCAGTTCTTC.